The next 25 T cell receptor beta chains were all read from a single sample in a study of T cell responses to AZD1222 COVID-19 vaccine. Sequencing was performed with immunoSEQ multiplex PCR; in TCRdb, only in-frame clones are kept and a portion is missing. Of around 180,000 clones listed, about nine tenths are singletons. Source: peripheral blood, taken on day 0 of AZD1222 vaccination. Every receptor here comes from an adult in good health.

The chain combines TRBV5-8 with TRBJ2-7; D perhaps matches TRBD1 (5 bases). Per germline, CDR1 SGHTS and CDR2 YDEGEE. Trimming took 0 bases from V and 5 from J, leaving 9 bases between them. This CDR3 has 13 amino acids. The CDR3, as DNA: TGTGCCAGCAGCTTGGGCAGGGTCCACGAGCAGTACTTC. This translates into CASSLGRVHEQYF. The variable domain in full, completed from reference TRBV5-8 and TRBJ2-7, reads EAGVTQSPTHLIKTRGQQATLRCSPISGHTSVYWYQQALGLGLQFLLWYDEGEERNRGNFPPRFSGRQFPNYSSELNVNALELEDSALYLCASSLGRVHEQYFGPGTRLTVT.

The V and J genes are TRBV19 and TRBJ1-1, with a tentative D call TRBD1 (5 bases). Trimming shortened V by 5 bases and J by 1 base, and 11 bases separated the two germline ends. Germline CDR1 LNHDA, CDR2 SQIVND (reference sequence). The length of the CDR3 is 14 residues. The CDR3 DNA is TGTGCCAGTAGTTACGGGAGGGGGAACACTGAAGCTTTCTTT. Protein sequence: CASSYGRGNTEAFF.

The V and J genes are TRBV19 and TRBJ1-5; tentatively, D is TRBD1 (5 bases). Germline loops: CDR1 LNHDA, CDR2 SQIVND (reference sequence). The V end was cut by 3 bases, the J end by 2 bases, with 11 bases between. The CDR3 runs 15 residues. CDR3 residues: CASSISGYGNQPQHF. The CDR3 DNA reads as TGTGCCAGTAGTATCTCAGGGTACGGCAATCAGCCCCAGCATTTT. The full variable domain, rest sourced from reference TRBV19 and TRBJ1-5, is DGGITQSPKYLFRKEGQNVTLSCEQNLNHDAMYWYRQDPGQGLRLIYYSQIVNDFQKGDIAEGYSVSREKKESFPLTVTSAQKNPTAFYLCASSISGYGNQPQHFGDGTRLSIL.

The rearrangement uses TRBV3-1 (or the pseudogene TRBV3-2) and TRBJ1-1, with D unclear. Germline CDR1 and CDR2: LGHDT and YNNKEL (reference sequence). The germline V and J ends were trimmed by 4 bases and 0 bases, with 18 bases remaining between them. The CDR3 consists of 17 residues. The CDR3 DNA reads TGTGCCAGCAGCCCCGGAAGTTCCCTTATATTGAACACTGAAGCTTTCTTT. Translated: CASSPGSSLILNTEAFF.

This clone came up once. This chain joins TRBV18 and TRBJ1-2, with D unclear. Trimming shortened V by 0 bases and J by 6 bases, and 20 bases separated the two germline ends. CDR1 is KGHSH and CDR2 is LQKENI in the germline V gene. This CDR3 has 17 amino acids. The CDR3 loop is CASSPPVKLSGPDGYTF. Written as DNA, the CDR3 is TGTGCCAGCTCACCACCCGTGAAACTATCCGGCCCGGATGGCTACACCTTC. Using reference TRBV18 and TRBJ1-2 for the parts outside the CDR3, the full variable domain is NAGVMQNPRHLVRRRGQEARLRCSPMKGHSHVYWYRQLPEEGLKFMVYLQKENIIDESGMPKERFSAEFPKEGPSILRIQQVVRGDSAAYFCASSPPVKLSGPDGYTFGSGTRLTVV.

This chain connects TRBV3-1 (or the pseudogene TRBV3-2) to TRBJ2-3, with TRBD2 matching over 8 bases. Losses at the gene ends were 1 base for V and 2 bases for J; bases not matched to a gene: 5. CDR3 length: 16 residues. Germline V lookup: CDR1 LGHDT, CDR2 YNNKEL (reference sequence). The CDR3 spells CASSQVAGGYTDTQYF. CDR3 nucleotide sequence: TGTGCCAGCAGCCAAGTCGCGGGGGGCTACACAGATACGCAGTATTTT.

The chain employs TRBV9 and TRBJ2-5; D may be TRBD1 (6 bases). Germline CDR1 is SGDLS and CDR2 is YYNGEE. This CDR3 is built from 14 residues. Trimming removed 3 bases from V and 5 bases from J, with 14 bases in between. CDR3 sequence reads: CASSGLTGGETQYF. DNA for the CDR3: TGTGCCAGCAGCGGTCTGACAGGCGGGGAGACCCAGTACTTC.

The chain links TRBV7-2 to TRBJ2-3, with a possible D match to TRBD1 (6 bases). V was clipped by 0 bases and J by 6 bases, with 19 bases between them. Germline V lookup: CDR1 SGHTA, CDR2 FQGNSA. The CDR3 length is 17 residues. CDR3 coding DNA: TGTGCCAGCAGCTTAGCACCAACAGGGTCCGGGTACGATACGCAGTATTTT. It codes for CASSLAPTGSGYDTQYF.

The V and J genes are TRBV3-1 (or the pseudogene TRBV3-2) and TRBJ2-5, with 11 positions matching TRBD2. The trim removed 4 bases at V and 4 bases at J, leaving 11 bases unmatched. CDR1 is LGHDT and CDR2 is YNNKEL in the germline V gene (reference sequence). CDR3 size: 17 residues. Here the CDR3 DNA reads TGTGCCAGCAGCCGGAATAGCGGGGGGGCCGGAGGAGAGACCCAGTACTTC. Translating gives CASSRNSGGAGGETQYF.

The chain uses TRBV30 and TRBJ1-2; the D is unclear. The germline CDR1 and CDR2 sequences are GTSNPN and SVGIG (reference sequence). The V end was cut by 4 bases, the J end by 1 base, with 7 bases between. The CDR3 has 12 residues. CDR3 amino acids: CAWKAVNYGYTF. The CDR3 DNA sequence: TGTGCCTGGAAGGCGGTTAACTATGGCTACACCTTC.

J is TRBJ1-3 and V is TRBV4-2; D is uncertain. Germline V gene sequence: CDR1 LGHNA, CDR2 YNFKEQ. CDR3 length: 15 amino acids. V shed 0 bases and J shed 2 bases, with 8 bases lying between them. The CDR3 protein is CASSQEPGAGNTIYF. The CDR3 DNA reads as TGTGCCAGCAGCCAAGAGCCGGGAGCTGGAAACACCATATATTTT.

The chain joins TRBV10-2 to TRBJ2-2; D is unresolved. Deletions cut 4 bases from V and 6 bases from J, with 12 bases between. Germline-derived CDR1 and CDR2 are WSHSY and SAAADI. This CDR3 is 14 amino acids long. CDR3 nucleotide sequence: TGCGCCAGCAGTGGCCTTGTCGACCCCGGGGAGCTGTTTTTT. Its translation is CASSGLVDPGELFF.

The rearrangement joins TRBV19 to TRBJ1-4, with unresolved D. CDR1 and CDR2 from the germline V gene are LNHDA and SQIVND (reference sequence). The ends were cut back, 3 bases at V and 5 bases at J, with 7 bases in the middle. The length of the CDR3 is 13 residues. CDR3 coding DNA: TGTGCCAGTAGTATGGGCACCAATGAAAAACTGTTTTTT. This gives the protein CASSMGTNEKLFF.

This clone appeared once. The chain has TRBV4-2 and TRBJ1-3; 9 positions agree with TRBD1. Germline CDR1 and CDR2: LGHNA and YNFKEQ. The CDR3 runs 15 residues. The J segment lost 4 bases and the V segment lost 3 bases, leaving 4 bases of the junction unmatched. CDR3 nucleotide sequence: TGTGCCAGCAGCCAGCCACAGGGGGCCGGAAACACCATATATTTT. Protein sequence: CASSQPQGAGNTIYF.

This clone was observed a single time. This sequence joins TRBV19 and TRBJ1-1; D call uncertain. Looked up from germline, CDR1 is LNHDA and CDR2 is SQIVND (reference sequence). The CDR3 consists of 13 residues. Trimming stripped 2 bases from V and 1 base from J, with 5 bases between. The chain's CDR3 is CASSIRKNTEAFF. CDR3 bases: TGTGCCAGTAGTATAAGGAAGAACACTGAAGCTTTCTTT.

The chain couples TRBV7-2 to TRBJ1-6; no clear D. The CDR3 is 14 residues long. V was pared by 5 bases and J by 4 bases, with 9 bases between. In germline, CDR1 is SGHTA, CDR2 FQGNSA. CDR3 nucleotides: TGTGCCAGCAGCCCTCCCGGATATAATTCACCCCTCCACTTT. Encoded protein: CASSPPGYNSPLHF.

This chain uses TRBV30 with TRBJ2-3; 11 bases align to TRBD2. The germline gives CDR1 GTSNPN, CDR2 SVGIG (reference sequence). The CDR3 spans 16 residues. Trimming at V came to 0 bases and at J to 6 bases, leaving 8 bases not matched to a gene. CDR3 sequence reads: CAWSVPGTSGLDTQYF. The CDR3, as DNA: TGTGCCTGGAGTGTTCCCGGGACTAGCGGCCTGGATACGCAGTATTTT.

The table lists this clone with a count of one. This chain links TRBV5-6 with TRBJ1-5; D is unresolved. Germline V CDR1 and CDR2: SGHDT, YYEEEE. V was trimmed by 4 bases and J by 5 bases, leaving 16 bases between them. There are 15 residues in the CDR3. The CDR3, as DNA: TGTGCCAGCAGCACGACCACGACTGGGGATCAGCCCCAGCATTTT. The encoded protein is CASSTTTTGDQPQHF.

This sequence joins TRBV6-1 and TRBJ2-7; D is unresolved. The CDR3 runs 16 residues. Between the trimmed V and J ends, which lost 4 bases and 3 bases, there was a span of 19 bases. Per the germline V gene, CDR1 is MNHNS and CDR2 is SASEGT. The CDR3 DNA reads as TGTGCCAGCAGTGTAAACCCAAACGGGCACTACTACGAGCAGTACTTC. This sequence encodes CASSVNPNGHYYEQYF.

V usage is TRBV5-4 and J usage is TRBJ2-5; no firm D call. Trimming took 3 bases from V and 1 from J, leaving 7 bases between them. Germline loops: CDR1 SGHNT, CDR2 YYREEE (reference sequence). This CDR3 contains 13 residues. CDR3 loop: CASSWGFQETQYF. In DNA, the CDR3 is TGTGCCAGCAGCTGGGGATTCCAAGAGACCCAGTACTTC.

This clone showed up just a few times. The V gene is TRBV29-1, the J gene TRBJ2-2; a weak D match, TRBD2 (7 bases). V lost 4 bases, J lost 7 bases, and 13 bases lay in between. The CDR3 length is 13 residues. CDR1 and CDR2 from the germline V gene are SQVTM and ANQGSEA. The CDR3 DNA follows: TGCAGCGTTGGTGGGGGGGCCATCGGGGAGCTGTTTTTT. It yields the protein CSVGGGAIGELFF.

The J gene is TRBJ1-5, the V gene TRBV12-3 or TRBV12-4; a weak D match, TRBD1 (6 bases). V was pared by 5 bases and J by 3 bases, with 8 bases between. The CDR3 spans 13 residues. The CDR3 spells CASSRQVNQPQHF. DNA of the CDR3: TGTGCCAGCAGTCGACAGGTCAATCAGCCCCAGCATTTT.

The V and J genes are TRBV4-2 and TRBJ2-3, with D tentatively TRBD2 (6 bases). Per the germline V gene, CDR1 is LGHNA and CDR2 is YNFKEQ. The CDR3 extends over 15 amino acids. Trimming took 0 bases from V and 7 from J, leaving 14 bases between them. The CDR3 nucleotides read TGTGCCAGCAGCCAAGATCGGGGTGCGGGGTATACGCAGTATTTT. It specifies CASSQDRGAGYTQYF.

The J gene is TRBJ2-5, the V gene TRBV10-3; 9 bases agree with TRBD1. Germline values: CDR1 ENHRY, CDR2 SYGVKD. Trimming at V came to 0 bases and at J to 4 bases, leaving 6 bases not matched to a gene. The CDR3 spans 16 residues. The CDR3 region is CAISESPGTGRETQYF. The CDR3 nucleotides are TGTGCCATCAGTGAGTCCCCCGGGACAGGGAGAGAGACCCAGTACTTC.

V gene TRBV3-1 (or the pseudogene TRBV3-2) combines with J gene TRBJ2-2, with D uncertain. V was pared by 0 bases and J by 6 bases, with 8 bases between. CDR1 is LGHDT, CDR2 YNNKEL, per germline (reference sequence). This CDR3 contains 14 residues. The CDR3 nucleotides are TGTGCCAGCAGCCAAGATCTGGGTGCCGGGGAGCTGTTTTTT. This gives the protein CASSQDLGAGELFF.